The present TCR beta chain was sequenced within a study of a mutant IDH1 vaccine in newly diagnosed glioma. Looking at the study overall: Vaccination was launched 4-6 weeks after radiotherapy alone, or with temozolomide cycles. Participants attended visit V12, the safety follow-up, at week 35, and then attended visit V13 at week 47.

Generated by immunoSEQ multiplex PCR, the TCRdb table keeps only in-frame clones and is missing some. This table holds around 50,000 clones, around 84% found once. Worth noting for this clone: As yet, its antigen is unknown.

Whole-study findings and limits: Pseudoprogression appeared unlinked to shifts in leading peripheral T cell clonotypes.

The germline V gene has CDR1 PRHDT and CDR2 FYEKMQ (reference sequence). Trimming shortened V by 1 base and J by 4 bases, and 6 bases separated the two germline ends. This CDR3 region has 13 residues. The time point: week 47, end of study. In the vaccine, a single dose held 300 ug of the mutant IDH1 20-mer peptide, along with topical imiquimod. The clonotype was recovered from a woman in her 30s with glioma. Some clones in this sample may be carry-over from other donors' samples. The sample was PBMCs, taken from a glioma patient whose treatment included an IDH1 peptide vaccine. V is TRBV13 and J is TRBJ2-3; D unclear. The CDR3 is CASSLVAPDTQYF. CDR3 coding DNA: TGTGCCAGCAGCTTAGTTGCTCCAGATACGCAGTATTTT.